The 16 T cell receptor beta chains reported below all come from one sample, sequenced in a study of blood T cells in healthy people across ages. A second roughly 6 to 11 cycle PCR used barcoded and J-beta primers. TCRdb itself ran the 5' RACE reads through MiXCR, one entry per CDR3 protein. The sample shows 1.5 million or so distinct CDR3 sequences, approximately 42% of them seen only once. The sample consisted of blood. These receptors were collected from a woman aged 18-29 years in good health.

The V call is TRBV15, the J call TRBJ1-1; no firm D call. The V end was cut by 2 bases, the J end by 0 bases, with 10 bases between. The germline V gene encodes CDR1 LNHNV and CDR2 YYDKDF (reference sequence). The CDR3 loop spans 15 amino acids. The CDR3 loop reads CATSRPWTVNTEAFF. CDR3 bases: TGTGCCACCAGCAGACCCTGGACGGTGAACACTGAAGCTTTCTTT.

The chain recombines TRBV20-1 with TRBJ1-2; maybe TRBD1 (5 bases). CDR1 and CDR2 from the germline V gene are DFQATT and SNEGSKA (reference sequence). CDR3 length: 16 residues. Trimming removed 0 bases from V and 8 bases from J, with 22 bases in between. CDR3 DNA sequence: TGCAGTGCTAGAGATCGGGGGTCCCACCTTCCGGGGGGCTACACCTTC. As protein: CSARDRGSHLPGGYTF.

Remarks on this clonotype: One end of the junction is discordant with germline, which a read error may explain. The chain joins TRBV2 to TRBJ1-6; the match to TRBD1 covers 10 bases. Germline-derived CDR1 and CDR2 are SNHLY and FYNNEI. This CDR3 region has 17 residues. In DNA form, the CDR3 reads TGTGCCAGCAGTGGGGACAGGGGAAGCTCCTATAATTCATCCCTCCACTTT. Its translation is CASSGDRGSSYNSSLHF.

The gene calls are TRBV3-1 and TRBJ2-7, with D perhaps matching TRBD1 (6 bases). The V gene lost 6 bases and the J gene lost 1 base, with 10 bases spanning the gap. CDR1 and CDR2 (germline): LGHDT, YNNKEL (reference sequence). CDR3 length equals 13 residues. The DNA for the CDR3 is TGTGCCAGCAGACGGGACACATCCTACGAGCAGTACTTC. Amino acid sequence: CASRRDTSYEQYF.

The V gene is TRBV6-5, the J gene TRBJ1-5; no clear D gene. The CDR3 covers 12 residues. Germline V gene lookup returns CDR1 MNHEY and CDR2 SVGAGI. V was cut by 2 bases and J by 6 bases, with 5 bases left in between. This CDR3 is CASSYAGQPQHF. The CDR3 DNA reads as TGTGCCAGCAGTTACGCGGGTCAGCCCCAGCATTTT.

CDR3 residues: CSALVPGLAGGPFNEQFF. The CDR3 DNA is TGCAGTGCTCTTGTCCCGGGACTAGCGGGAGGGCCCTTTAATGAGCAGTTCTTC. The V gene is TRBV20-1, the J gene TRBJ2-1; 16 bases align to TRBD2. Germline loops: CDR1 DFQATT, CDR2 SNEGSKA (reference sequence). V shed 5 bases and J 7 bases; nucleotides not matched to a gene: 14. The CDR3 totals 18 residues.

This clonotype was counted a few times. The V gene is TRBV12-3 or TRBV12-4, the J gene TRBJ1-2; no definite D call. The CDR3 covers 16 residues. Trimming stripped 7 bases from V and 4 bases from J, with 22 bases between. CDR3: CASTRWSTEGRYGYTF. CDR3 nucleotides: TGTGCCAGCACCAGGTGGTCCACGGAAGGCCGCTATGGCTACACCTTC.

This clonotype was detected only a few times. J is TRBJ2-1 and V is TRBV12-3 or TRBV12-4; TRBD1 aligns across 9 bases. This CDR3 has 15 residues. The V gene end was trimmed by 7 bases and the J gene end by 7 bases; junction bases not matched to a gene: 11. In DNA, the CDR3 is TGTGCCAGCACTCATAGGGGGACAGGGTCGAATGAGCAGTTCTTC. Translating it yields CASTHRGTGSNEQFF.

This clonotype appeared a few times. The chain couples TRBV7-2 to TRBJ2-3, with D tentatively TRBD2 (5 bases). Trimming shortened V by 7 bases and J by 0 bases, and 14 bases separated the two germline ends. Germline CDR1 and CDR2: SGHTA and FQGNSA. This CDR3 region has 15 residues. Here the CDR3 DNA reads TGTGCCAGCACCTCGGGAACCTCTAGCACAGATACGCAGTATTTT. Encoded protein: CASTSGTSSTDTQYF.

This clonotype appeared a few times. CDR3 bases: TGCAGTGTTTTTCCGGGACAGGGACCTTCCTGGACAATGAACACTGAAGCTTTCTTT. Translation gives CSVFPGQGPSWTMNTEAFF. The genes are TRBV20-1 and TRBJ1-1; 9 bases agree with TRBD1. Germline CDR1 reads DFQATT; CDR2 reads SNEGSKA (reference sequence). The CDR3 runs to 19 residues. J gave up 0 bases and V 7 bases, and 21 bases lay outside the gene matches.

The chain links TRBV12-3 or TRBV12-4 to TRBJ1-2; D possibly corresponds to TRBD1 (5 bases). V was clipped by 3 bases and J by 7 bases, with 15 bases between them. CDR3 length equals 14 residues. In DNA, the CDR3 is TGTGCCAGCAGTTTTTCAGGCAGGGCGGGTGGCTACACCTTC. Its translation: CASSFSGRAGGYTF.

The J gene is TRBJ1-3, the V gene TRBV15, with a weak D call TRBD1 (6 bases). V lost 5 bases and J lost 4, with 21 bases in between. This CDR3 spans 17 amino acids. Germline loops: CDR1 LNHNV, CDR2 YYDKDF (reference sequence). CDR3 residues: CATSGSTGIPTGNTIYF. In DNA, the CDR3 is TGTGCCACCAGCGGATCTACAGGGATCCCCACCGGAAACACCATATATTTT.

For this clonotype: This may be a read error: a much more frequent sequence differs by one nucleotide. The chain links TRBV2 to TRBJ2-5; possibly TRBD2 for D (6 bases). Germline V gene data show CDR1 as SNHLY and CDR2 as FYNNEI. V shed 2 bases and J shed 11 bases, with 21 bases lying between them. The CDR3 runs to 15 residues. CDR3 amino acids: CASSERGTSYGEQYF. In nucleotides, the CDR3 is TGTGCCAGCAGTGAACGGGGGACTTCCTATGGTGAGCAGTACTTC.

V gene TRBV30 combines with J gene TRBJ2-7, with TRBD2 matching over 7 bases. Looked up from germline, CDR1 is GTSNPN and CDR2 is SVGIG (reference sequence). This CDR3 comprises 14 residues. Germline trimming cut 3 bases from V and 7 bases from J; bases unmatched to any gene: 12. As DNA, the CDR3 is TGTGCCTGGAGCCCCAGCGGGACCTACAATGAGCAGTACTTC. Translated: CAWSPSGTYNEQYF.

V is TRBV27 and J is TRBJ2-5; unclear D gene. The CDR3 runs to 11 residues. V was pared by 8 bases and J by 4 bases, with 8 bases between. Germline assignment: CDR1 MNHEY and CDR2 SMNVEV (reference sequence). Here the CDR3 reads CASGPTETQYF. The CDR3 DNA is TGTGCCAGCGGACCGACAGAGACCCAGTACTTC.

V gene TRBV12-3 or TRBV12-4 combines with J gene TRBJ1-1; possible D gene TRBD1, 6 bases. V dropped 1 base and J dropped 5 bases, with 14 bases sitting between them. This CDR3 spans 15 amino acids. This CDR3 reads CASSLVPRGRTEAFF. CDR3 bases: TGTGCCAGCAGTTTAGTCCCCCGGGGGCGGACTGAAGCTTTCTTT.